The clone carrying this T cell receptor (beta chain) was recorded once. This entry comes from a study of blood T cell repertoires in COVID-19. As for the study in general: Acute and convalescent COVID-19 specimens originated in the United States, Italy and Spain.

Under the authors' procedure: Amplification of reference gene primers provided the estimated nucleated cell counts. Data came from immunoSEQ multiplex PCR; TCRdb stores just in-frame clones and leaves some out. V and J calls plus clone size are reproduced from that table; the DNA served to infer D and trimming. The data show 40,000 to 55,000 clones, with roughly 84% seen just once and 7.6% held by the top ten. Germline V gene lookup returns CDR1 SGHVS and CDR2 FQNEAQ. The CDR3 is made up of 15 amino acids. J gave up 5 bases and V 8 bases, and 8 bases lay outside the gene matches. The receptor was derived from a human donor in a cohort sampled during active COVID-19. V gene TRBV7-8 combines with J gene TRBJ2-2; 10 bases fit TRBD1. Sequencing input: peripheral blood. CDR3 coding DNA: TGTGCCAGCCCAGACAGGGGGCGAAATACCGGGGAGCTGTTTTTT. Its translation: CASPDRGRNTGELFF.